Below, 9 T cell receptor beta chains from the same sample are listed, as sequenced in a study of cytomegalovirus exposure and HLA in healthy donors. Amplification used 60 Vbeta primers and 13 Jbeta primers. The method was immunoSEQ multiplex PCR; TCRdb's version includes in-frame clones alone and lacks a portion of them. The sample carries nearly 300,000 clones, just over 85% recorded once. The specimen was PBMCs. Receptor source: a man aged 40-49 years in good health and CMV-seropositive.

Of note for this clone: The sample contains more than one DNA sequence encoding this CDR3. The chain is built from TRBV5-1 and TRBJ2-1, with D tentatively TRBD2 (6 bases). The V gene's germline CDR1 is SGHRS and CDR2 YFSETQ. Deletions cut 0 bases from V and 7 bases from J, with 8 bases between. The CDR3 has 13 amino acids. For the CDR3, the DNA is TGCGCCAGCAGCTTGGGGGCGGGAAATGAGCAGTTCTTC. It codes for CASSLGAGNEQFF.

The chain carries TRBV28 and TRBJ1-5; D might be TRBD1 (5 bases). This CDR3 has 16 amino acids. Trimming removed 2 bases at V and 3 bases at J, with 14 bases between. Germline V gives CDR1 MDHEN, CDR2 SYDVKM. The CDR3 bases are TGTGCCAGCAGTTTAGGGTCGTACAGGTTCAATCAGCCCCAGCATTTT. Its protein product is CASSLGSYRFNQPQHF.

The rearrangement uses TRBV27 and TRBJ2-1, with 9 nucleotides matching TRBD1. The CDR3 consists of 15 residues. The germline V gene has CDR1 MNHEY and CDR2 SMNVEV (reference sequence). V lost 7 bases and J lost 2; bases outside the gene matches: 6. CDR3: CASTPRDRAYNEQFF. The CDR3 DNA reads TGTGCCAGCACCCCCCGGGACAGGGCCTACAATGAGCAGTTCTTC.

The chain links TRBV5-1 to TRBJ2-1, with D perhaps matching TRBD2 (6 bases). Germline CDR1 is SGHRS and CDR2 is YFSETQ. The CDR3 runs to 13 residues. Trimming stripped 4 bases from V and 10 bases from J, with 15 bases between. The CDR3 loop reads CASSRVGGGEQFF. The CDR3 bases are TGCGCCAGCAGCCGGGTGGGGGGTGGAGAGCAGTTCTTC.

The gene calls are TRBV7-2 and TRBJ2-7; no definite D call. Germline loops: CDR1 SGHTA, CDR2 FQGNSA. CDR3 size: 11 residues. Trimming took off 4 bases at V and 6 bases at J, with 7 bases between the two ends. The CDR3 nucleotides read TGTGCCAGCAGCTCATGGGCCGAGCAGTACTTC. This encodes CASSSWAEQYF.

The rearrangement joins TRBV4-1 to TRBJ1-1; D is perhaps TRBD1 (6 bases). From germline, CDR1 is MGHRA and CDR2 YSYEKL. The CDR3 has 18 residues. V was cut by 1 base and J by 3 bases, with 21 bases left in between. The CDR3 here is CASSQGRQDSFSDTEAFF. CDR3 DNA sequence: TGCGCCAGCAGCCAAGGTAGACAGGACTCCTTCAGTGACACTGAAGCTTTCTTT.

V is TRBV9 and J is TRBJ2-5; D might be TRBD2 (6 bases). V lost 1 base, J lost 10 bases, and 17 bases lay in between. CDR3 length: 14 residues. Germline-derived CDR1 and CDR2 are SGDLS and YYNGEE. Here the CDR3 reads CASSVSTGAVIQYF. CDR3 DNA sequence: TGTGCCAGCAGCGTATCGACGGGAGCTGTGATCCAGTACTTC.

The chain has TRBV11-2 and TRBJ2-1, with TRBD2 identical over 10 bases. The CDR3 covers 15 residues. Germline V gives CDR1 SGHAT, CDR2 FQNNGV. With 5 bases clipped from V and 2 bases from J, the junction kept 3 bases outside the gene matches. The CDR3 nucleotides read TGTGCCAGCAGCCACCTAGCGGGGGCCTACAATGAGCAGTTCTTC. The encoded protein is CASSHLAGAYNEQFF.

This chain uses TRBV7-8 with TRBJ2-7; TRBD1 is a possible D gene (5 bases). Trimming cost V 3 bases and J 6 bases, with 9 bases left between them. Germline assignment: CDR1 SGHVS and CDR2 FQNEAQ. The CDR3 extends over 12 amino acids. CDR3 loop: CASSFIQVEQYF. CDR3 nucleotides: TGTGCCAGCAGCTTCATACAGGTCGAGCAGTACTTC.